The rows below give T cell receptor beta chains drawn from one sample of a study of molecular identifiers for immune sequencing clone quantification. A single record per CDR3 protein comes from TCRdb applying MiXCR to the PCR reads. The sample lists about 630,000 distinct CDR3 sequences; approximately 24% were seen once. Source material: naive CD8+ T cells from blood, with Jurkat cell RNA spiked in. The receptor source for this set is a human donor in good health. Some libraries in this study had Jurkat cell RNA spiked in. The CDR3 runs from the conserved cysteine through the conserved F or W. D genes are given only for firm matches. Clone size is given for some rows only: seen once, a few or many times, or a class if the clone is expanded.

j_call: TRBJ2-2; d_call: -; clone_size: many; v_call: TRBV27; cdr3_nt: TGTGCCAGCAGTCCCTGGCCAGGGGAGGGCACCGGGGAGCTGTTTTTT; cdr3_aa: CASSPWPGEGTGELFF
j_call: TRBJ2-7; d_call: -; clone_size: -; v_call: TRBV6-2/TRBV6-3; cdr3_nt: TGTGCCAGCACGGGGGACAGACCCTACGAGCAGTACTTC; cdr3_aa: CASTGDRPYEQYF
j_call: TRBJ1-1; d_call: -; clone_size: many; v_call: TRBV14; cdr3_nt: TGTGCCAGCAGCCATCCCCTTGAATACACTGAAGCTTTCTTT; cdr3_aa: CASSHPLEYTEAFF
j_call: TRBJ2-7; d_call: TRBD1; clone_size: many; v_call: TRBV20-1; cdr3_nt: TGCAGTGCAACTGACAGGGGCACAACCTACGAGCAGTACTTC; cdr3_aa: CSATDRGTTYEQYF
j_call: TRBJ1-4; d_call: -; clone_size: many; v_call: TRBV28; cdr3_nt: TGTGCCAGCAGCCCTGTAAGACTGGATGAAAAACTGTTTTTT; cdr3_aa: CASSPVRLDEKLFF
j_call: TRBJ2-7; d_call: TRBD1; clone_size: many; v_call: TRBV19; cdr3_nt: TGTGCCAGTAGTATACGGGACAGAATCTACGAGCAGTACTTC; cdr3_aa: CASSIRDRIYEQYF
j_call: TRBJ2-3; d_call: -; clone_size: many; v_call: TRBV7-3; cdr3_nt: TGTGCCAGCAGCTTATGGGGTGGAGGAAGAGATACGCAGTATTTT; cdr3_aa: CASSLWGGGRDTQYF
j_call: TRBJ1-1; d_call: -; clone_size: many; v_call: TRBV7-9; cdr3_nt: TGTGCCAGCAGCCACCCACACTTGACTGAAGCTTTCTTT; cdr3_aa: CASSHPHLTEAFF
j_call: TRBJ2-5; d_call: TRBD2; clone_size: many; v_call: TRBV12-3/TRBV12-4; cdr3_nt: TGTGCCAGCAGTTGGACTAGCGGGATCGAGACCCAGTACTTC; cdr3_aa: CASSWTSGIETQYF
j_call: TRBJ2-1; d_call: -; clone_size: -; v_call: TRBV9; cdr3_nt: TGTGCCAGCAGCGGGTCCCTCCACAGGGTTTCCCACAGTGAGCAGTTCTTC; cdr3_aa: CASSGSLHRVSHSEQFF
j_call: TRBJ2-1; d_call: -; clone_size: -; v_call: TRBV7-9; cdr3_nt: TGTGCCAGCAGCTTAGTGACGGGGGCCTGGAATGAGCAGTTCTTC; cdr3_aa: CASSLVTGAWNEQFF
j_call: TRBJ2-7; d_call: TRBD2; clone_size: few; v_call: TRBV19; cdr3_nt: TGTGCCAGTTCGAGCGGGAGAGCCTACGAGCAGTACTTC; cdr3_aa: CASSSGRAYEQYF
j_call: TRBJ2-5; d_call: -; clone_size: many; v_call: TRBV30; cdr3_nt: TGTGCCTTGCTGGGGGCCCCCGAGACCCAGTACTTC; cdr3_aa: CALLGAPETQYF
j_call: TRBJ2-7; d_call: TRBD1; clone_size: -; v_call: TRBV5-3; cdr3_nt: TGTGCCAGCAGGGAAGGGACAGGGGTCTCCTACGAGCAGTCCTTC; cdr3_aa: CASREGTGVSYEQSF
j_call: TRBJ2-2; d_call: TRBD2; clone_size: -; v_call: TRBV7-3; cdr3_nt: TGTGCCAGCAGCTCTGGGGCTAGCGGGAGAAGATACACCGGGGAGCTGTTTTTT; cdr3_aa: CASSSGASGRRYTGELFF
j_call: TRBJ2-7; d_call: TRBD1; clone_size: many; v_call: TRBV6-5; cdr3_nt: TGTGCCAGCAGACCGGGACAGGGGCCCTACGAGCAGTACTTC; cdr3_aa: CASRPGQGPYEQYF
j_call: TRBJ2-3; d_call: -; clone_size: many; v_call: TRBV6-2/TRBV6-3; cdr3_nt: TGTGCCAGCAGTTACGGACAGTCGGGGACAGATACGCAGTATTTT; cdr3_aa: CASSYGQSGTDTQYF
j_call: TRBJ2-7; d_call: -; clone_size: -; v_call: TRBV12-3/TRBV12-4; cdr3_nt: TGTGCCAGCAGTTTCGTCCCCGTAGGCTACGAGCAGTACTTC; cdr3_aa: CASSFVPVGYEQYF
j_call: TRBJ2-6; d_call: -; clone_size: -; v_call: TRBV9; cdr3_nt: TGTGCCAGCAGCGTGCCAGGGGGGCTGGGGGCCAACGTCCTGACTTTC; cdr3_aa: CASSVPGGLGANVLTF
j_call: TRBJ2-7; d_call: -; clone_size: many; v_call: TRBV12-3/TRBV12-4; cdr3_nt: TGTGCCAGCAGTTTAGTATTCAGGTCCCAGTACTTC; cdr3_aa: CASSLVFRSQYF
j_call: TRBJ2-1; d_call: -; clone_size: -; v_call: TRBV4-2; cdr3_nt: TGTGCCAGCAGCCAAGATGTCAATGAGCAGTTCTTC; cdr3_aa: CASSQDVNEQFF
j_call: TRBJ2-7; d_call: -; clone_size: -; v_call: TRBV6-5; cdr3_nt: TGTGCCAGCGGTTACTCGGGGAGCTCCTACGAGCAGTACTTC; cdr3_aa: CASGYSGSSYEQYF
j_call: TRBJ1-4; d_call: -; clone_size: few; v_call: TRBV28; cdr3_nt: TGTGCCAGCAGTCCCCAGGGCTTTGCAACTAATGAAAAACTGTTTTTT; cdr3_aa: CASSPQGFATNEKLFF
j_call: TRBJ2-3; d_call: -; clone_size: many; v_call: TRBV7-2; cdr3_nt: TGTGCCAGCAGCTTATGGCCTCATGACACAGATACGCAGTATTTT; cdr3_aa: CASSLWPHDTDTQYF
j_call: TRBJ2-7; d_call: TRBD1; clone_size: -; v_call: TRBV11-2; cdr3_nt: TGTGCCAGCAGCTCCGCAGGGGGCTTCACCTACGAGCAGTACTTC; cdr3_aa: CASSSAGGFTYEQYF
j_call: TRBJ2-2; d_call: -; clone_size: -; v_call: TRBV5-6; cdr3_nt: TGTGCCAGCAGCTTGACAGAGAACACCGGGGAGCTGTTTTTT; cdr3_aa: CASSLTENTGELFF
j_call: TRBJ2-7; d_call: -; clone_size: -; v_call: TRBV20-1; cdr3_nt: TGCAGTGCTAGAGACTTGCGGGGAATCTGCGAGCAGTACTTC; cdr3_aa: CSARDLRGICEQYF
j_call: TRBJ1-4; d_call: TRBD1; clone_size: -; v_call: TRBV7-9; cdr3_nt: TGTGCCAGCAGAAACAGGGGTACTAATGAAAAACTGTTTTTT; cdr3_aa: CASRNRGTNEKLFF
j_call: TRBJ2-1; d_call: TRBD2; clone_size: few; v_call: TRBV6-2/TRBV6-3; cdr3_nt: TGTGCCAGCAGCCCCGGGCTAGCGGGAGGTGACGGGCAGTTCTTC; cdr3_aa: CASSPGLAGGDGQFF
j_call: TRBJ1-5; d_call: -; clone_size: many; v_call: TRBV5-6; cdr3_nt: TGTGCCAGCAGCTTGGGTGCGACCGACTATCAGCCCCAGCATTTT; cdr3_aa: CASSLGATDYQPQHF
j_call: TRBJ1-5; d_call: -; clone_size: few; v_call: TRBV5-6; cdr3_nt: TGTGCCAGCAGCTTGGTAGGGGATAGCAATCAGCCCCAGCATTTT; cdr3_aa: CASSLVGDSNQPQHF
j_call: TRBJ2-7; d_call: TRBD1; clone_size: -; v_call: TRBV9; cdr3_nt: TGTGCCGGCAGCCCCCGCGGGACAGGGGAGTACGTTGAGCAGTACTTC; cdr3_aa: CAGSPRGTGEYVEQYF
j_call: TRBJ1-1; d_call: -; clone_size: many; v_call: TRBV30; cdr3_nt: TGTGCCTGGAGCCCTTTGAACACTGAAGCTTTCTTT; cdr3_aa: CAWSPLNTEAFF
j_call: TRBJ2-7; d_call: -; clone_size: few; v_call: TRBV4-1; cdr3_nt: TGCGCCAGCAGCTCGGCGGAGCACTACGAGCAGTACTTC; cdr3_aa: CASSSAEHYEQYF
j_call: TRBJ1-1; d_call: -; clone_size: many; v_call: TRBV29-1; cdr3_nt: TGCAGCGCATTGACTCCTAGCTTTGAAGCTTTCTTT; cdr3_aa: CSALTPSFEAFF
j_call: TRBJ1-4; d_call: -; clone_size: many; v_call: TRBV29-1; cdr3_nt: TGCAGCGTTAGCTTAAGCGAAAAACTGTTTTTT; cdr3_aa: CSVSLSEKLFF
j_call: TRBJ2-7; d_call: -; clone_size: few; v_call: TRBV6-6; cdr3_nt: TGTGCCACCACAGACTCCTACGAGCAGTACTTC; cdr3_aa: CATTDSYEQYF
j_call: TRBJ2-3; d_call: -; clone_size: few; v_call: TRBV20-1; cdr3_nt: TGCAGTGCTAGCTCCGGGGGCAGACACCCGACCGATACGCAGTATTTT; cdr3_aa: CSASSGGRHPTDTQYF
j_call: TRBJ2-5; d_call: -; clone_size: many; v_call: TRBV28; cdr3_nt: TGTGCCAGCAGTTTATTAGACGGTCAAGAGACCCAGTACTTC; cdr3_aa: CASSLLDGQETQYF
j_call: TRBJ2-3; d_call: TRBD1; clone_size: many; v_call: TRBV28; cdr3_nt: TGTGCCAGCAGTTTAGCACCGGGACAGAGCACAGATACGCAGTATTTT; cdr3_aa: CASSLAPGQSTDTQYF